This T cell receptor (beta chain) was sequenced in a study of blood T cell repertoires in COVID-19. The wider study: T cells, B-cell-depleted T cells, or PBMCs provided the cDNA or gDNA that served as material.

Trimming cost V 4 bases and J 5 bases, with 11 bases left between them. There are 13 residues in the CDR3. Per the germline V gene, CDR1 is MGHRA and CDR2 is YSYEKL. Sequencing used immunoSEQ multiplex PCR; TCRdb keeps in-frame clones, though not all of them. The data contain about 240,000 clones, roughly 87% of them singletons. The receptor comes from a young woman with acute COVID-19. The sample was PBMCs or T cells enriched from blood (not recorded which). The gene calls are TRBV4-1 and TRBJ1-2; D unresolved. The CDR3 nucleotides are TGCGCCAGCAGCCCGGACGGACTTTATGGCTACACCTTC. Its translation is CASSPDGLYGYTF.